The next 25 T cell receptor beta chains were all read from a single sample in a study of T cell repertoires in cytomegalovirus infection. TCRdb reprocessed the reads with MiXCR, giving one entry per CDR3 protein. This table holds about 260,000 distinct CDR3 sequences, approximately 9.2% found once. The source material was PBMCs. The source is a human donor in good health (CMV status not recorded). Some clones in this sample may be carry-over from other donors' samples.

The V gene is TRBV4-1, the J gene TRBJ1-5, with 9 bases fitting TRBD1. Germline CDR1 and CDR2: MGHRA and YSYEKL. Losses at the gene ends were 3 bases for V and 4 bases for J; bases not matched to a gene: 10. The CDR3 runs 17 residues. The CDR3 protein is CASSHGGTGKGNQPQHF. For the CDR3, the DNA is TGCGCCAGCAGCCACGGGGGGACAGGGAAGGGGAATCAGCCCCAGCATTTT.

The chain uses TRBV7-9 and TRBJ2-2, with D maybe TRBD2 (5 bases). V gave up 1 base and J gave up 6 bases, with 6 bases separating them. The germline V gene has CDR1 SEHNR and CDR2 FQNEAQ (reference sequence). The CDR3 is made up of 13 amino acids. The CDR3 reads CASSLELAGELFF. CDR3 sequence (DNA): TGTGCCAGCAGCTTAGAACTAGCCGGGGAGCTGTTTTTT. Full variable domain (outside the CDR3, taken from reference TRBV7-9 and TRBJ2-2): DTGVSQNPRHKITKRGQNVTFRCDPISEHNRLYWYRQTLGQGPEFLTYFQNEAQLEKSRLLSDRFSAERPKGSFSTLEIQRTEQGDSAMYLCASSLELAGELFFGEGSRLTVL.

The sample holds many counts of this clonotype. A junction boundary mismatches the germline segment, possibly from a read error. The gene calls are TRBV7-2 and TRBJ2-1, with 7 bases identical to TRBD2. This CDR3 has 13 residues. Germline V gene lookup returns CDR1 SGHTA and CDR2 FQGNSA. The CDR3, as DNA: TGTGCCAGCAGCTTAGAGTCATCGGTCGGGAGGTACTTC. Its protein product is CASSLESSVGRYF.

V and J are TRBV20-1 and TRBJ1-2; D ambiguous. V lost 3 bases and J lost 5, with 7 bases in between. This CDR3 region has 11 residues. The V gene's germline CDR1 is DFQATT and CDR2 SNEGSKA (reference sequence). The CDR3, as DNA: TGCAGTGCTAGTGACCCTTATGGCTACACCTTC. Amino acid sequence: CSASDPYGYTF.

In its sample, this clonotype was seen a few times. The chain employs TRBV7-9 and TRBJ1-4, with D hard to call. Deletions cut 5 bases from V and 0 bases from J, with 13 bases between. Germline CDR1 SEHNR, CDR2 FQNEAQ (reference sequence). This CDR3 is built from 16 residues. The CDR3 here is CASSPGPVATNEKLFF. The CDR3, as DNA: TGTGCCAGCAGCCCGGGCCCCGTTGCAACTAATGAAAAACTGTTTTTT.

This clonotype was detected ten times or more. The J gene is TRBJ2-7, the V gene TRBV2; D perhaps matches TRBD1 (6 bases). V dropped 6 bases and J dropped 7 bases, with 22 bases sitting between them. CDR1 is SNHLY and CDR2 is FYNNEI in the germline V gene. CDR3 length: 15 amino acids. CDR3 sequence: CASSEDYRVRHEQYF. DNA of the CDR3: TGTGCCAGCAGCGAGGATTACAGGGTTCGTCATGAGCAGTACTTC.

The chain joins TRBV28 to TRBJ2-4; 10 bases are shared with TRBD1. Germline CDR1 is MDHEN and CDR2 is SYDVKM. This CDR3 spans 16 amino acids. V dropped 6 bases and J dropped 1; count of bases not matched to a gene: 6. CDR3 protein: CASSIPGQGAKNIQYF. The CDR3 DNA reads as TGTGCCAGCAGCATCCCGGGACAGGGGGCCAAAAACATTCAGTACTTC. Variable domain in full (rest from reference TRBV28 and TRBJ2-4): DVKVTQSSRYLVKRTGEKVFLECVQDMDHENMFWYRQDPGLGLRLIYFSYDVKMKEKGDIPEGYSVSREKKERFSLILESASTNQTSMYLCASSIPGQGAKNIQYFGAGTRLSVL.

This clonotype was seen at least ten times. The rearrangement joins TRBV7-9 to TRBJ1-1, with 7 bases lining up with TRBD1. Germline values: CDR1 SEHNR, CDR2 FQNEAQ (reference sequence). The CDR3 is 13 residues long. The trim removed 4 bases at V and 10 bases at J, leaving 9 bases unmatched. CDR3: CASSSSGGKPAFF. As DNA, the CDR3 is TGTGCCAGCAGCTCCTCAGGGGGAAAACCAGCTTTCTTT.

This clonotype was counted many times. The rearrangement links TRBV29-1 to TRBJ2-1, with TRBD1 matching 9 bases. This CDR3 has 15 residues. Germline V CDR1 and CDR2: SQVTM, ANQGSEA. The J segment lost 4 bases and the V segment lost 0 bases, leaving 4 bases of the junction unmatched. This chain's CDR3 is CSVEDPGQGYNEQFF. CDR3 in DNA: TGCAGCGTTGAAGACCCGGGACAGGGTTACAATGAGCAGTTCTTC.

A few counts support this clonotype. The rearrangement joins TRBV2 to TRBJ2-1; unclear D gene. The CDR3 sequence is 11 residues long. V lost 2 bases to trimming and J lost 13 bases, with 9 bases between them. Germline V gene data show CDR1 as SNHLY and CDR2 as FYNNEI. The CDR3 loop is CASSEIGIQFF. The CDR3 DNA sequence: TGTGCCAGCAGTGAAATAGGGATTCAGTTCTTC.

This clonotype was found many times. The V call is TRBV19, the J call TRBJ1-1, with D possibly matching TRBD1 (6 bases). Germline CDR1 is LNHDA and CDR2 is SQIVND (reference sequence). Trimming took 5 bases from V and 1 from J, leaving 11 bases between them. The CDR3 sequence is 14 residues long. CDR3 loop: CASSLGHKNTEAFF. The CDR3 coding sequence is TGTGCCAGTAGTCTGGGACACAAGAACACTGAAGCTTTCTTT. The complete variable domain, with remaining parts taken from reference TRBV19 and TRBJ1-1, reads DGGITQSPKYLFRKEGQNVTLSCEQNLNHDAMYWYRQDPGQGLRLIYYSQIVNDFQKGDIAEGYSVSREKKESFPLTVTSAQKNPTAFYLCASSLGHKNTEAFFGQGTRLTVV.

This clonotype was seen at least ten times. This chain links TRBV28 with TRBJ1-2, with D possibly matching TRBD1 (5 bases). The CDR3 length is 13 residues. The V gene lost 4 bases and the J gene lost 8 bases, with 14 bases spanning the gap. Germline values: CDR1 MDHEN, CDR2 SYDVKM. CDR3 sequence reads: CASSSTGFGGYTF. CDR3 bases: TGTGCCAGCAGTTCCACAGGTTTCGGGGGCTACACCTTC.

This clonotype was observed many times. The chain is built from TRBV11-2 and TRBJ1-1, with D perhaps matching TRBD1 (5 bases). V lost 1 base and J lost 3, with 12 bases in between. From germline, CDR1 is SGHAT and CDR2 FQNNGV. The CDR3 extends over 15 amino acids. CDR3 DNA sequence: TGTGCCAGCAGCTTAGGAGGCAGGGTGGACACTGAAGCTTTCTTT. This gives the protein CASSLGGRVDTEAFF.

This clonotype was observed many times. This rearrangement joins TRBV7-2 to TRBJ1-1; D is undetermined. The CDR3 extends over 14 amino acids. Germline assignment: CDR1 SGHTA and CDR2 FQGNSA. V lost 5 bases and J lost 1, with 11 bases in between. In DNA, the CDR3 is TGTGCCAGCAGCCCGTTAGGTCGGAACACTGAAGCTTTCTTT. Translated, it gives CASSPLGRNTEAFF.

At least ten counts were recorded for this clonotype. This chain links TRBV30 with TRBJ1-1; D gene ambiguous. The germline gives CDR1 GTSNPN, CDR2 SVGIG (reference sequence). The V gene lost 7 bases and the J gene lost 1 base, with 10 bases spanning the gap. The CDR3 runs 12 residues. The CDR3 DNA is TGTGCCTTCTCCGCGGCGAACACTGAAGCTTTCTTT. Translation gives CAFSAANTEAFF.

CDR3 nucleotide sequence: TGCAGTGCTAGGGGACAGGGAAGGGACAATCAGCCCCAGCATTTT. Protein sequence: CSARGQGRDNQPQHF. This chain uses TRBV20-1 with TRBJ1-5, with TRBD1 identical over 9 bases. V lost 3 bases, J lost 3 bases, and 6 bases stayed unmatched. CDR3 length equals 15 residues. The germline CDR1 and CDR2 sequences are DFQATT and SNEGSKA (reference sequence).

This clonotype was observed many times. V usage is TRBV12-3 or TRBV12-4 and J usage is TRBJ1-2, with D hard to call. V lost 3 bases and J 4 bases, leaving 6 bases between the germline ends. The CDR3 loop spans 12 amino acids. The CDR3 is CASSFDLYGYTF. DNA of the CDR3: TGTGCCAGCAGTTTCGACCTCTATGGCTACACCTTC.

This clonotype appeared many times. The V gene is TRBV7-6, the J gene TRBJ2-7, with D possibly being TRBD1 (6 bases). CDR1 and CDR2 from the germline V gene are SGHVS and FNYEAQ. V was pared by 1 base and J by 4 bases, with 8 bases between. CDR3 size: 13 residues. The DNA of the CDR3 is TGTGCCAGCAGCTTAGAACAGGGATACGAGCAGTACTTC. Its translation: CASSLEQGYEQYF.

In this sample, this clonotype turned up a few times. The V and J genes are TRBV19 and TRBJ2-3; D is ambiguous. The V gene lost 1 base and the J gene lost 4 bases, with 3 bases spanning the gap. Germline assignment: CDR1 LNHDA and CDR2 SQIVND (reference sequence). CDR3 length: 12 amino acids. The CDR3 nucleotides are TGTGCCAGTAGTATAGCCGCAGATACGCAGTATTTT. It yields the protein CASSIAADTQYF.

J is TRBJ1-5 and V is TRBV6-2 or TRBV6-3; the D gene is possibly TRBD1 (6 bases). Trimming removed 0 bases from V and 9 bases from J, with 21 bases in between. The CDR3 runs to 17 residues. Germline CDR1 MNHEY, CDR2 SVGEGT. The CDR3 spells CASSYSIMDSPLSPQHF. In nucleotides, the CDR3 is TGTGCCAGCAGTTACTCGATTATGGACAGTCCCCTTTCGCCCCAGCATTTT.

This clonotype was seen a handful of times. This sequence joins TRBV6-1 and TRBJ2-7; perhaps D is TRBD1 or TRBD2 (5 bases each). Trimming removed 3 bases from V and 3 bases from J, with 18 bases in between. The germline V gene encodes CDR1 MNHNS and CDR2 SASEGT. The CDR3 contains 16 residues. The CDR3 DNA reads as TGTGCCAGCAGTGAGGGACGGGCGACAAAACGCTACGAGCAGTACTTC. Its translation is CASSEGRATKRYEQYF.

This clonotype has ten or more counts. The J gene is TRBJ2-5, the V gene TRBV7-2; the match to TRBD1 covers 10 bases. The germline CDR1 and CDR2 sequences are SGHTA and FQGNSA. V shed 5 bases, J shed 4 bases, and the junction held 7 bases outside the gene matches. The CDR3 extends over 15 amino acids. CDR3 sequence (DNA): TGTGCCAGCAGCCTCGGACAGGGGGGAGCAGAGACCCAGTACTTC. Translating gives CASSLGQGGAETQYF.

This clonotype was seen many times. This rearrangement joins TRBV7-2 to TRBJ1-5; D gene ambiguous. The CDR3 is made up of 20 amino acids. CDR1 is SGHTA, CDR2 FQGNSA, per germline. V was pared by 7 bases and J by 0 bases, with 28 bases between. CDR3 DNA: TGTGCCAGCAATATGCCCGCCGGGATATTTCAACAGCTTAGCAATCAGCCCCAGCATTTT. It yields the protein CASNMPAGIFQQLSNQPQHF.

DNA of the CDR3: TGCAGCGTGGTGCTTCGGGATAATTCACCCCTCCACTTT. Encoded protein: CSVVLRDNSPLHF. The chain is built from TRBV29-1 and TRBJ1-6; D uncertain. The germline V gene has CDR1 SQVTM and CDR2 ANQGSEA. The CDR3 covers 13 residues. With 6 bases removed from V and 5 bases from J, the gap between germline ends came to 11 bases.

The chain couples TRBV28 to TRBJ1-5, with TRBD1 matching 10 bases. Trimming took 6 bases from V and 4 from J; bases not matched to a gene: 6. Per germline, CDR1 MDHEN and CDR2 SYDVKM. The CDR3 runs 15 residues. The CDR3: CASRGQGEKNQPQHF. DNA of the CDR3: TGTGCCAGCAGAGGACAGGGGGAGAAAAATCAGCCCCAGCATTTT.